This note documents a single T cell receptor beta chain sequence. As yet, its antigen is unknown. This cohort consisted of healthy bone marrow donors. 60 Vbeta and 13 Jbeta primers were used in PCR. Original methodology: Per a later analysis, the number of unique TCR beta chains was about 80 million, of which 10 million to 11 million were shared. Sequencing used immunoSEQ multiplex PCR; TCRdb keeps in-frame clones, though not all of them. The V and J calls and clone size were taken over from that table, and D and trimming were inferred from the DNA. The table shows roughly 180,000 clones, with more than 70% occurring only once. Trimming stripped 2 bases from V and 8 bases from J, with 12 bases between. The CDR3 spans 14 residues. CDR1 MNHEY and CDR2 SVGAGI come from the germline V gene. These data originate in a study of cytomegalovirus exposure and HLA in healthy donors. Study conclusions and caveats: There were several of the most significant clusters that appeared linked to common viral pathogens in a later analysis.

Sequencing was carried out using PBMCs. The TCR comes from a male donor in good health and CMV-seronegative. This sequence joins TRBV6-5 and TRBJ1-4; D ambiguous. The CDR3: CASSYRTGGEKLFF. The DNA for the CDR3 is TGTGCCAGCAGTTACCGTACGGGTGGAGAAAAACTGTTTTTT.